Described below is a single T cell receptor (beta chain) sequence and its context. Its antigen is as yet unknown. The record originates from a study of cytomegalovirus exposure and HLA in healthy donors. The length of the CDR3 is 14 residues. Germline CDR1 is SNHLY and CDR2 is FYNNEI. V was pared by 3 bases and J by 4 bases, with 12 bases between. Study-wide results and limits: Several of the most significant clusters were apparently associated with common viral pathogens in a later analysis.

The study ran its PCR with 60 Vbeta and 13 Jbeta primers. TCRdb keeps only in-frame clones here, not all; method: immunoSEQ multiplex PCR. Of fewer than 130,000 clones listed, around 83% are singletons. The rearrangement uses TRBV2 and TRBJ1-1, with D maybe TRBD1 (5 bases). The sequenced sample was PBMCs. The TCR sequence derives from a woman aged 60-75 years in good health and CMV-seropositive. The CDR3 nucleotides read TGTGCCAGCAGTGAGGTTGGGGCGAGCACTGAAGCTTTCTTT. It codes for CASSEVGASTEAFF.